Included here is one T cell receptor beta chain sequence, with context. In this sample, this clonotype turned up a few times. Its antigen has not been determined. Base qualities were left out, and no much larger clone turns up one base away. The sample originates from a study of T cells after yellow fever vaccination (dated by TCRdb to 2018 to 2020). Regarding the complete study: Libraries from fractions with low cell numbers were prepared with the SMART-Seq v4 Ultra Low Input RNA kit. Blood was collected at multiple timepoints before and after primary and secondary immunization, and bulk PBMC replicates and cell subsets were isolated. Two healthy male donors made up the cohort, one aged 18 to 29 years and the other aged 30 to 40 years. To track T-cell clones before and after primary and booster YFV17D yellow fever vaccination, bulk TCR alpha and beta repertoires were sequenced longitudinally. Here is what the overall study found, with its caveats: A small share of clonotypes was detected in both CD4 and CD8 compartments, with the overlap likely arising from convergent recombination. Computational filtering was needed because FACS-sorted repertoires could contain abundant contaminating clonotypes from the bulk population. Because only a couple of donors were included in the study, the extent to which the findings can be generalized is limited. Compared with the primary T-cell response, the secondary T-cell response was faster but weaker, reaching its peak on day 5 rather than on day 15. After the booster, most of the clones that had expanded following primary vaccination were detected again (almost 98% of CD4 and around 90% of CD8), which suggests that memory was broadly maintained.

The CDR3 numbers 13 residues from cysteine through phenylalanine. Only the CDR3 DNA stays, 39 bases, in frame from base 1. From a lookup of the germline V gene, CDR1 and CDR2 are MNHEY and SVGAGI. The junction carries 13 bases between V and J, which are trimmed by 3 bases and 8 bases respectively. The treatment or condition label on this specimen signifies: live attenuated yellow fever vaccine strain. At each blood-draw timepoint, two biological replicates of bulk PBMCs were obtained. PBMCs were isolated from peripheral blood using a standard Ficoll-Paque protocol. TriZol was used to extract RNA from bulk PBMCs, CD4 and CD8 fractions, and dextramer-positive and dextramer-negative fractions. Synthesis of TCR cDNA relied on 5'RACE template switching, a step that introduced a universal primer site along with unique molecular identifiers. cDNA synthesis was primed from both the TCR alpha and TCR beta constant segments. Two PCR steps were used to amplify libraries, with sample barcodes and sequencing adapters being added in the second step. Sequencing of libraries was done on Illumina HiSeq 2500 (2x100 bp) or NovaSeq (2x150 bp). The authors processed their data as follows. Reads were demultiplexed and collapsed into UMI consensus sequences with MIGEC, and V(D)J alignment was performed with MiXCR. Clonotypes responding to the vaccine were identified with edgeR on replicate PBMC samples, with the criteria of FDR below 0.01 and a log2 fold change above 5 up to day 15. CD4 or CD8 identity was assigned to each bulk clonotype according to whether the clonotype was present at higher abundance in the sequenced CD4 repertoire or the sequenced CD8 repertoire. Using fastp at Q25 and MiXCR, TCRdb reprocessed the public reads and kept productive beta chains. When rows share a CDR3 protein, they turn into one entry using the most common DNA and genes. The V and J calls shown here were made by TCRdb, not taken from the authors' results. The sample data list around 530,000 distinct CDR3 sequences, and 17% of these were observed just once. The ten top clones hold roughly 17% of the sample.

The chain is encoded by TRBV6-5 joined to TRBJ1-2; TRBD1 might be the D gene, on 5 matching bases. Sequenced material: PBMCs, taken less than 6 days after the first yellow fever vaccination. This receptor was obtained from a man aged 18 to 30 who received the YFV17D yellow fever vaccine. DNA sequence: TGTGCCAGCAGTTATCAGGGAGGCGGGGGCTACACCTTC. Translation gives CASSYQGGGGYTF.